This T cell receptor beta chain was profiled in a study of early T cells in non-severe SARS-CoV-2 infection. This clonotype was observed a few times. The V gene end was trimmed by 0 bases and the J gene end by 3 bases; junction bases not matched to a gene: 12. CDR1 MNHEY and CDR2 SVGAGI come from the germline V gene. This CDR3 is 18 amino acids long. Unique molecular identifiers were added to individual cDNA molecules. TCRdb re-analysed the 5' RACE reads in MiXCR, keeping a single row per CDR3 protein. The table has 100,000 or so distinct CDR3 sequences, roughly 17% seen once. This specimen consisted of whole blood, obtained at baseline. The source is an adult who was a healthcare worker with PCR-confirmed SARS-CoV-2 infection or an uninfected control (not recorded which). V gene TRBV6-5 combines with J gene TRBJ2-7, with TRBD1 matching over 9 bases. Written as DNA, the CDR3 is TGTGCCAGCAGTTACTCGGGGACAGGGAGGCGCCTTATCTACGAGCAGTACTTC. Protein: CASSYSGTGRRLIYEQYF.